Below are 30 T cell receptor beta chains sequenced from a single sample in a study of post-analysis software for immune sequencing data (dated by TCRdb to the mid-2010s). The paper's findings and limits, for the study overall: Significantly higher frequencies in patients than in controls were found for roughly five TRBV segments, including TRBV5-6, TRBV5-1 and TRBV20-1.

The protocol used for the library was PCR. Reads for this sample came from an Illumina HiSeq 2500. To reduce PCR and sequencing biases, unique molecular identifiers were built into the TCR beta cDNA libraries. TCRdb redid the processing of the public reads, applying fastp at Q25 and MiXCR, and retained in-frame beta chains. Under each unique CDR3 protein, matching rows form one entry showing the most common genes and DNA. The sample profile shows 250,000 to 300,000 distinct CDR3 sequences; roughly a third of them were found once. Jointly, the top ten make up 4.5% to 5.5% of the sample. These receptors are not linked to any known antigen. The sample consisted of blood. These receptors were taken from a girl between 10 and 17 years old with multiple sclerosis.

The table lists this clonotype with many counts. The DNA for the CDR3 is TGCGCCAGCAGCTTGGTCTCGGACCCTTACAATGAGCAGTTCTTC. Translating it yields CASSLVSDPYNEQFF. The V gene is TRBV5-1, the J gene TRBJ2-1; no clear D. V shed 0 bases and J shed 4 bases, with 11 bases lying between them. In germline, CDR1 is SGHRS, CDR2 YFSETQ. This CDR3 is built from 15 residues.

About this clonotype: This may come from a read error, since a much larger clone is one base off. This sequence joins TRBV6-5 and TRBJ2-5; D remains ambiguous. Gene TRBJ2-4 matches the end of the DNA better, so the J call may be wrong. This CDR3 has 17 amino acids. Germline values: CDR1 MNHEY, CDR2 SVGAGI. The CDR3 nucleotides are TGTGCCAGCAGTTCCAGACGTCCGGGTTCGACCAAAAGCATTCAGTACTTC. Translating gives CASSSRRPGSTKSIQYF.

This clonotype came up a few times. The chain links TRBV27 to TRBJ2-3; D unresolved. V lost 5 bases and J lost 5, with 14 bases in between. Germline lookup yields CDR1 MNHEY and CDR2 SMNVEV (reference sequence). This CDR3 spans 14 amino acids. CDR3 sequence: CASSPDLRRDTQYF. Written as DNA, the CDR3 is TGTGCCAGCAGTCCGGACCTACGGAGAGATACGCAGTATTTT.

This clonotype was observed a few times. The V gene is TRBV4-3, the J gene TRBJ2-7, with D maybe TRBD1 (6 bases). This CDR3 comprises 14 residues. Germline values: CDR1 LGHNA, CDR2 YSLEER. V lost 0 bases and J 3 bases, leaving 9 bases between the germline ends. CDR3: CASSQESGDYEQYF. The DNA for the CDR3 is TGCGCCAGCAGCCAAGAGTCAGGGGACTACGAGCAGTACTTC.

The CDR3: CASKGLSNTEAFF. CDR3 bases: TGTGCCAGCAAGGGGTTGTCGAACACTGAAGCTTTCTTT. The chain recombines TRBV25-1 with TRBJ1-1, with D tentatively TRBD1 (5 bases). There are 13 residues in the CDR3. Germline loops: CDR1 MGHDK, CDR2 SYGVNS. The ends were cut back, 7 bases at V and 1 base at J, with 10 bases in the middle. Full variable domain (missing parts from reference TRBV25-1 and TRBJ1-1): EADIYQTPRYLVIGTGKKITLECSQTMGHDKMYWYQQDPGMELHLIHYSYGVNSTEKGDLSSESTVSRIRTEHFPLTLESARPSHTSQYLCASKGLSNTEAFFGQGTRLTVV.

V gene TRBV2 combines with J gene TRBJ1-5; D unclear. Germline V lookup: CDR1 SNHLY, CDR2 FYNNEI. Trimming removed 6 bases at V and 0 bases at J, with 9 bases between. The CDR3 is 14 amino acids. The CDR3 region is CASRKDYSNQPQHF. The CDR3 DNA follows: TGTGCCAGCAGGAAGGACTATAGCAATCAGCCCCAGCATTTT.

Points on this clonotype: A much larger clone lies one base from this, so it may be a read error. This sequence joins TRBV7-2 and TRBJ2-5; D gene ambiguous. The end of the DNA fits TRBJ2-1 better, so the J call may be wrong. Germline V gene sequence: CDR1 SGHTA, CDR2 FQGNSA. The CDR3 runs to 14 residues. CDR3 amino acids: CASSLDLYQETQFF. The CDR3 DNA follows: TGTGCCAGCAGCTTAGACCTATACCAAGAGACCCAGTTCTTC.

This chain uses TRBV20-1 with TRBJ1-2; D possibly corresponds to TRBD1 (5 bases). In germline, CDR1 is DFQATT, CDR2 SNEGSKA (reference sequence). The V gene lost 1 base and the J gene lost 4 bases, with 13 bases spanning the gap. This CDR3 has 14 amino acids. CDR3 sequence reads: CSARGGGGVYGYTF. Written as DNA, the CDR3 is TGCAGTGCTAGAGGTGGTGGAGGGGTCTATGGCTACACCTTC.

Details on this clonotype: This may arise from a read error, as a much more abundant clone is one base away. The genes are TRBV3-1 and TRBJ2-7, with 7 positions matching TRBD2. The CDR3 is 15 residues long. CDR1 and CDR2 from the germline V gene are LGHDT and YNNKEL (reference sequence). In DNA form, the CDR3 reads TGTGCCAGCAGCCAAGGGGCTAGCGGCTCCTACGGGCAGTACTTC. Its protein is CASSQGASGSYGQYF.

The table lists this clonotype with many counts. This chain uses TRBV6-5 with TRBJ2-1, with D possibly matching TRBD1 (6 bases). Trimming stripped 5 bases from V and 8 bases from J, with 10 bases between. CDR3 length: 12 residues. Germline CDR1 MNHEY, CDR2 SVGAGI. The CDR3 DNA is TGTGCCAGCAGTCGCACAGGGTATGAGCAGTTCTTC. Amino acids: CASSRTGYEQFF.

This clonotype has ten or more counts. CDR3 in amino acids: CASSPEGGSYNEQFF. Here the CDR3 DNA reads TGTGCCAGCAGTCCCGAGGGGGGGTCCTACAATGAGCAGTTCTTC. The chain employs TRBV12-3 or TRBV12-4 and TRBJ2-1; D might be TRBD2 (7 bases). The CDR3 sequence is 15 residues long. The V gene lost 5 bases and the J gene lost 1 base, with 12 bases spanning the gap.

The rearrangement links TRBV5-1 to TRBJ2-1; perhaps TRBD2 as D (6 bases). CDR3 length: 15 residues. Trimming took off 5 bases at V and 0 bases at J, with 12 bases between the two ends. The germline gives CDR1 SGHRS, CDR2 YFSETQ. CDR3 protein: CASSSGVSSYNEQFF. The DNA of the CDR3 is TGCGCCAGCAGTTCGGGGGTCAGCTCCTACAATGAGCAGTTCTTC.

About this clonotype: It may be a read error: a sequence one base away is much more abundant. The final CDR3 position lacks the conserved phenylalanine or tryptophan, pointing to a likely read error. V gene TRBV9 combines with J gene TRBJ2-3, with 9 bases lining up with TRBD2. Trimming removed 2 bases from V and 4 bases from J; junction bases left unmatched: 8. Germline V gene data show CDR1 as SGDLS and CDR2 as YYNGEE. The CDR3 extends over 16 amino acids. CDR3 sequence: CASSVASGKQADTQYC. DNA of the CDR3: TGTGCCAGCAGCGTTGCTAGCGGGAAGCAAGCAGATACGCAGTATTGT.

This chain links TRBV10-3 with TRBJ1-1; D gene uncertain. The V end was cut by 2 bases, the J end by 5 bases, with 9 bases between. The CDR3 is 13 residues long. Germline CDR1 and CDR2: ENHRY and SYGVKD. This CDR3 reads CAISETVGTEAFF. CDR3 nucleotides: TGTGCCATCAGTGAGACAGTCGGTACTGAAGCTTTCTTT.

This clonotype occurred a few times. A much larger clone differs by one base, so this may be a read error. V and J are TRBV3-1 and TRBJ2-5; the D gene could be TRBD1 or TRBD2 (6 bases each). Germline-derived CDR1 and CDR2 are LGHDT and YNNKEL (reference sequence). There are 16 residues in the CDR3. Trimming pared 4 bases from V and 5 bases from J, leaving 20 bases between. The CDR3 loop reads CASSLGGLPGGETQYF. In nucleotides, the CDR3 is TGTGCCAGCAGCCTAGGGGGGCTCCCGGGCGGCGAGACCCAGTACTTC.

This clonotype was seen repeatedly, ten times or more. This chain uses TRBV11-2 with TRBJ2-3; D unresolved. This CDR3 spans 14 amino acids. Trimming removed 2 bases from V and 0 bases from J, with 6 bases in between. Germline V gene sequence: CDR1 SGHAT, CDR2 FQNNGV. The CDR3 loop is CASSLLTSTDTQYF. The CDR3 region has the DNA TGTGCCAGCAGCTTACTAACGAGCACAGATACGCAGTATTTT.

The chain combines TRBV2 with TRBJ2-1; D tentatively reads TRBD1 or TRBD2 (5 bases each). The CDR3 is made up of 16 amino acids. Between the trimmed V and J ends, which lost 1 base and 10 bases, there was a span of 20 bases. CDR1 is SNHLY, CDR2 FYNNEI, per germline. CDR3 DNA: TGTGCCAGCAGTGAAGAGTCTAGCAGGGTTTCCAGCGAGCAGTTCTTC. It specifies CASSEESSRVSSEQFF.

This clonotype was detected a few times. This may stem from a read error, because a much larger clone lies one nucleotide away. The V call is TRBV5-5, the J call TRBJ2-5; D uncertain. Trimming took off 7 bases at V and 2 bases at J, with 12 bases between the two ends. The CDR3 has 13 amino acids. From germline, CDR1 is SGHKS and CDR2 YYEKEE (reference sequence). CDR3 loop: CASGIGFQETQYF. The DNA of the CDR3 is TGTGCCAGCGGCATCGGGTTTCAAGAGACCCAGTACTTC.

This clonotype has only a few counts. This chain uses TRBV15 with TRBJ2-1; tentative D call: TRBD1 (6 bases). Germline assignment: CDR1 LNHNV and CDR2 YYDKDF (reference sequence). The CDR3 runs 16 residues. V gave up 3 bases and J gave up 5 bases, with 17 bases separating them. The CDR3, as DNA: TGTGCCACCAGCAGTGCACCGGGACAACCAAACAATGAGCAGTTCTTC. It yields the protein CATSSAPGQPNNEQFF.

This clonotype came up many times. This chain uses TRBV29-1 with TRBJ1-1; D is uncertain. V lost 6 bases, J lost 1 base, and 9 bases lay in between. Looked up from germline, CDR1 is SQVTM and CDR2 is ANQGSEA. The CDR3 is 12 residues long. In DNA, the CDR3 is TGCAGCGTGCGGACCGAGAACACTGAAGCTTTCTTT. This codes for CSVRTENTEAFF.

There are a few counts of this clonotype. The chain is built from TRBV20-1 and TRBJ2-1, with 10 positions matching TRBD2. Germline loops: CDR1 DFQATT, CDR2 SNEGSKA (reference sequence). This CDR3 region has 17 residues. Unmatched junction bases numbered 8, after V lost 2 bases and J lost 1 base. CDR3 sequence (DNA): TGCAGTGCTAGAAGGGCTAGCGGGAGTTTTTCCTACAATGAGCAGTTCTTC. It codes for CSARRASGSFSYNEQFF.

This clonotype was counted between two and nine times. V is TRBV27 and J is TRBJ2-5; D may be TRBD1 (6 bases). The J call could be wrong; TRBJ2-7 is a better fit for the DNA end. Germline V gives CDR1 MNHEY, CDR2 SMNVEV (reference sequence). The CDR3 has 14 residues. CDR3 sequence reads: CASSSGQTSYEQYF. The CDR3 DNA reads TGTGCCAGCAGTTCCGGACAGACCTCCTACGAGCAGTACTTC.

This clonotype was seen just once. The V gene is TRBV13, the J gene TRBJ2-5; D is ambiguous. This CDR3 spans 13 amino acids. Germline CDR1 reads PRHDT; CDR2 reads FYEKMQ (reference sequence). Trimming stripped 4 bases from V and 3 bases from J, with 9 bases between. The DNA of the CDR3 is TGTGCCAGCAGCTACGACAAAGAAGAGACCCAGTACTTC. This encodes CASSYDKEETQYF.

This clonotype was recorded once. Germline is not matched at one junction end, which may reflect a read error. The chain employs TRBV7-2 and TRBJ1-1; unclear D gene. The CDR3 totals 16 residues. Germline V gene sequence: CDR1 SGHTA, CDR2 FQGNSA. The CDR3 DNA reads TGTGTCAGCAGCTTCCCCACGGGCGGGCTGAATACTGAAGCTTTCTTT. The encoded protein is CVSSFPTGGLNTEAFF.

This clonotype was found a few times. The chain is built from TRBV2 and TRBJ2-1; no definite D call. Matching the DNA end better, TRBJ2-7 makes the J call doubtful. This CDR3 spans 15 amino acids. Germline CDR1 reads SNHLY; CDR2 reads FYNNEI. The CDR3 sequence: CASSGVLSSYNEQYF. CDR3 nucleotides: TGTGCCAGCAGTGGGGTTCTAAGCTCCTACAATGAGCAGTACTTC.

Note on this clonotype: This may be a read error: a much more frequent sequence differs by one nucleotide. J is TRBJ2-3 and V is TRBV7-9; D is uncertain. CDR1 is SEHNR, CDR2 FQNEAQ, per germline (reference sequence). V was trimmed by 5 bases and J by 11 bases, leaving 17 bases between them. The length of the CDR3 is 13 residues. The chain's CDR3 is CASSPRSVVVQYF. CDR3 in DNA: TGTGCCAGCAGCCCTAGGTCGGTAGTGGTGCAGTATTTT.

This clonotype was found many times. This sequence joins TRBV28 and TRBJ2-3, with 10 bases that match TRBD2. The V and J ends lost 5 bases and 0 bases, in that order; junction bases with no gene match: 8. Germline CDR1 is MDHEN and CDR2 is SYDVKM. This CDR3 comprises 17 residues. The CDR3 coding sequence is TGTGCCAGCAGTCCGCCAAGCGGGGGGGGTAGCACAGATACGCAGTATTTT. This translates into CASSPPSGGGSTDTQYF.

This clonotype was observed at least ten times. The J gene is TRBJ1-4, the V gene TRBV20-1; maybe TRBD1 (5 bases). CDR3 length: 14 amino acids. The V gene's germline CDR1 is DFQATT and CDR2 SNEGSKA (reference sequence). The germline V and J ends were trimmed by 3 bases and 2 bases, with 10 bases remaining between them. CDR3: CSASRAGTNEKLFF. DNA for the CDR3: TGCAGTGCTAGCAGGGCTGGGACTAATGAAAAACTGTTTTTT.

CDR3 in amino acids: CASSAEGGTQYF. DNA for the CDR3: TGTGCCAGCAGCGCTGAGGGTGGTACGCAGTATTTT. The V call is TRBV2, the J call TRBJ2-3; D might be TRBD2 (5 bases). Trimming left V 6 bases short and J 8 bases short, with 12 bases between. Germline V CDR1 and CDR2: SNHLY, FYNNEI. This CDR3 region has 12 residues.

This CDR3 reads CSVVYRGTYEQYF. The CDR3 bases are TGCAGCGTTGTGTACAGGGGTACCTACGAGCAGTACTTC. This sequence joins TRBV29-1 and TRBJ2-7; 7 bases match TRBD1. Germline V gene lookup returns CDR1 SQVTM and CDR2 ANQGSEA. Unmatched junction bases numbered 5, after V lost 4 bases and J lost 2 bases. This CDR3 contains 13 residues.